The clone carrying this TCR beta chain turned up a few times. Antigen unknown. The germline V gene encodes CDR1 SGHKS and CDR2 YYEKEE (reference sequence). V was cut by 0 bases and J by 5 bases, with 14 bases left in between. The CDR3 is made up of 15 amino acids. These data come from a study of early T cells in non-severe SARS-CoV-2 infection. Study-level findings and limits: Reliance on VDJdb matching favored anti-spike CD8 responses; private and CD4 specificities were missed.

Attached unique molecular identifiers marked individual cDNA molecules. Via MiXCR, TCRdb re-called the 5' RACE reads, giving one row per CDR3 protein. This repertoire shows some 120,000 distinct CDR3 sequences, just under 15% found once; its top ten account for roughly 22%. The chain joins TRBV5-5 to TRBJ1-1; tentative D call: TRBD1 (6 bases). This receptor was identified in an adult who was a healthcare worker with PCR-confirmed SARS-CoV-2 infection or an uninfected control (not recorded which). Sequenced input: whole blood. CDR3 sequence (DNA): TGTGCCAGCAGCTTGGCCGGGGGGCGCGTAACTGAAGCTTTCTTT. It specifies CASSLAGGRVTEAFF.